This TCR beta chain emerged from a study of a mutant IDH1 vaccine in newly diagnosed glioma. On the study more broadly: Those enrolled had earlier been treated with radiotherapy, temozolomide, or both, mostly both.

Only in-frame clones appear in the TCRdb table, and some are missing; sequencing was by immunoSEQ multiplex PCR. The data contain 110,000 or so clones, 90% of them singletons. About this clone: The antigen remains undetermined.

Time point given: week 11, during vaccination. Topical imiquimod was applied with each vaccine dose, which held 300 ug of mutant IDH1 20-mer peptide. The CDR3 is 12 residues long. V lost 3 bases, J lost 4 bases, and 6 bases lay in between. Germline V lookup: CDR1 WNHNN, CDR2 SYGVQD (reference sequence). The origin of this receptor is a woman aged 50 to 65 with glioma. The rearrangement uses TRBV10-1 and TRBJ1-2; tentative D call: TRBD1 (5 bases). The specimen comprised PBMCs, sampled from a glioma patient whose treatment included an IDH1 peptide vaccine. DNA of the CDR3: TGCGCCAGCAGTGACGACAGCTATGGCTACACCTTC. It encodes CASSDDSYGYTF.